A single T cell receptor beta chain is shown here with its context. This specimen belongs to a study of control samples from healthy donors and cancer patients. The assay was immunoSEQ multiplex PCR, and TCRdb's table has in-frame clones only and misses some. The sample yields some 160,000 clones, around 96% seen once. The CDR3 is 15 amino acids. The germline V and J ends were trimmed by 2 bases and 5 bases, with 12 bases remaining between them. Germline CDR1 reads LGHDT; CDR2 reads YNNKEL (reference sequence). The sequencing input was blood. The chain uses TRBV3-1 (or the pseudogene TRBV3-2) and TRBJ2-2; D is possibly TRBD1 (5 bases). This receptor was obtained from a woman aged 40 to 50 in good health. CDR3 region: CASSQTRVLTGELFF. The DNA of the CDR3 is TGTGCCAGCAGCCAAACCAGGGTGTTAACCGGGGAGCTGTTTTTT.